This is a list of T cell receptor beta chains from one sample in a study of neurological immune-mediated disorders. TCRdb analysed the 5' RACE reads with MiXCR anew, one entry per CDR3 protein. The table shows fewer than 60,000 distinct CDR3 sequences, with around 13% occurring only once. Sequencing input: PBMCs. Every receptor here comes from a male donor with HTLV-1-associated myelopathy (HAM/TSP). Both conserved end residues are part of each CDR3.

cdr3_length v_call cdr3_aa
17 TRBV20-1 CSARGLVGGSPQETQYF
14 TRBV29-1 CSVGAGTGGDTQYF
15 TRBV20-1 CSARPSSAAGDTQYF
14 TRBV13 CASSFLTTDSPLHF
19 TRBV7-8 CASSLSLGLAGVSQETQYF
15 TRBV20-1 CSAREVLAAYNEQFF
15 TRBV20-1 CSARDSGGRVNEQFF
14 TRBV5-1 CASSFGSLNTEAFF
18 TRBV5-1 CASSLAPTLGGGSYEQYF
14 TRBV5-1 CASSPTGGHYEQYF
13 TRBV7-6 CASSSYSTDTQYF
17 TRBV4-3 CASSQTDTGTSPYEQYF
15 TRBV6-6 CASSYGVGDVYGYTF
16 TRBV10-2 CASSAGTPRNYNEQFF
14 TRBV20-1 CSARDRVVWAEAFF
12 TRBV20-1 CSARSATDTQYF
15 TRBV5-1 CASSFSDASASPQYF
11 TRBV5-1 CASSLTDTQYF
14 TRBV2 CASSGLTADSEAFF
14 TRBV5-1 CASSPGPGYNEQFF
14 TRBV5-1 CASSPYATQETQYF
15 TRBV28 CASQVGPYSNQPQHF
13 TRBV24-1 CATSPGGLETQYF
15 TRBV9 CASSSSELDNTEAFF
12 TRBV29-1 CSAYAGGETQYF
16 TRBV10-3 CAISSYGQGKNTEAFF
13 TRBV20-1 CSAPGQGIRGYTF
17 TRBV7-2 CASSPLPRDSSGNTIYF
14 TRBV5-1 CASSFGDRYYEQYF
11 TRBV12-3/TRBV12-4 CATGRIDEQYF
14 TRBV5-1 CATRGPASYNEQFF
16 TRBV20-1 CSARAPLAGNTDTQYF
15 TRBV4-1 CASSQGRTGTGELFF
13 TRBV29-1 CSVERLAEETQYF
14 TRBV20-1 CSASSRQGVEKLFF
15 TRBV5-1 CASSPTGIGTDTQYF
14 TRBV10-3 CAIAVDLTYNEQFF
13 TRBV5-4 CASSSSGAETQYF
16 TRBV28 CASSKGTGTANYGYTF
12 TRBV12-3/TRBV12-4 CASSPGGAEAFF
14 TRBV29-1 CSGQRDRSYNEQFF
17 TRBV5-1 CASSLGAGQRFSYGYTF
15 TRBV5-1 CASSTGQGKNEKLFF
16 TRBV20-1 CSARTQVRVFDTEAFF
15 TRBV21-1 CASNEPGFVLGPQHF
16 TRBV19 CASSPPFTVSNQPQHF
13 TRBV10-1 CASSDQAQDTQYF
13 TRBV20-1 CSAVPSSAAGYTF
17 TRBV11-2 CASSLRAGGAGTNIQYF
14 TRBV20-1 CSALGPARNQPQHF
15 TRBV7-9 CASHDSTGGNSPLHF
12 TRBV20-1 CSATSSTDTQYF
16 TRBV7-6 CASSPGIGLYSYEQYF
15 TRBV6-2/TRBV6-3 CASSITGLGGETQYF
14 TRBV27 CASSFAGTGYGYTF
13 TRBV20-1 CSASRAQFGEQFF
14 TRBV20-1 CSARDFLEGTEAFF
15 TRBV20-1 CSARNSGGALETQYF
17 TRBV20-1 CSAQDIQTGSQRTGYTF